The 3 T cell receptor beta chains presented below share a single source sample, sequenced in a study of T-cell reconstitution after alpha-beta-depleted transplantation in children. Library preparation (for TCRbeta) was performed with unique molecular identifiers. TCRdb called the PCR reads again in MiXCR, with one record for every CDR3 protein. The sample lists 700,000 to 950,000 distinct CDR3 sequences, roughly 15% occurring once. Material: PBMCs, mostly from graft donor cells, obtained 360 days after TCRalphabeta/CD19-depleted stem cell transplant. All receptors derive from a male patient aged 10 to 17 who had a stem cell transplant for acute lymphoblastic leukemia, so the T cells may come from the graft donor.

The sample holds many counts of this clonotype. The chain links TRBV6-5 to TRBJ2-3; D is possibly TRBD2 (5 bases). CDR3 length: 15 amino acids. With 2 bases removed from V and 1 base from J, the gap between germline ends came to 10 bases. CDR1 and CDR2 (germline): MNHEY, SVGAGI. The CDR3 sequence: CASSYRVRGTDTQYF. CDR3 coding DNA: TGTGCCAGCAGTTACCGAGTGAGGGGCACAGATACGCAGTATTTT.

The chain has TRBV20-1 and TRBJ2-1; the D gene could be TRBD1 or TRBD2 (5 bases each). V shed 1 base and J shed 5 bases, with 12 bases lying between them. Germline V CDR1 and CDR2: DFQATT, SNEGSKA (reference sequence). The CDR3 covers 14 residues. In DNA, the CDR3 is TGCAGTGCTAGAGCTAGCATGGGGCACAATGAGCAGTTCTTC. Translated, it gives CSARASMGHNEQFF.

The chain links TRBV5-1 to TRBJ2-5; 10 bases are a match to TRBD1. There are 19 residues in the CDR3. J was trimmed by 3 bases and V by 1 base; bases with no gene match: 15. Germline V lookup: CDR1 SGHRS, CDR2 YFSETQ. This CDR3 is CASSLLGTGALGEEETQYF. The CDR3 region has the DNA TGCGCCAGCAGCTTGTTGGGGACAGGGGCCCTGGGGGAAGAAGAGACCCAGTACTTC.